Listed below are T cell receptor beta chains from one sample, sequenced in a study of blood T cell repertoires in COVID-19. This table comes from immunoSEQ multiplex PCR, and its TCRdb copy is limited to in-frame clones, with some not included. This sample has about 100,000 clones, with around nine tenths found just once. Sequencing was performed on peripheral blood. These receptors originate from a human donor in a cohort sampled during active COVID-19. CDR3s include the opening cysteine and the closing phenylalanine or tryptophan. The D gene is left open where the match is weak. For some rows the clone size is stated as once, few or many, or as a class when expanded; others skip it.

J gene: TRBJ2-3
D gene: -
clone size: -
V gene: TRBV24-1
CDR3 protein: CATSARVGREITDTQYF
CDR3 DNA: TGTGCCACCAGTGCCCGGGTTGGGCGGGAAATCACAGATACGCAGTATTTT

J gene: TRBJ1-2
D gene: -
clone size: once
V gene: TRBV5-1
CDR3 protein: CASRLTVGAQGLNYGYTF
CDR3 DNA: TGCGCCAGCAGACTGACCGTGGGGGCGCAGGGGCTCAACTATGGCTACACCTTC

J gene: TRBJ2-3
D gene: TRBD2
clone size: -
V gene: TRBV18
CDR3 protein: CASSPQALAATTDTQYF
CDR3 DNA: TGTGCCAGCTCACCTCAGGCACTAGCGGCGACCACAGATACGCAGTATTTT

J gene: TRBJ2-5
D gene: -
clone size: -
V gene: TRBV5-1
CDR3 protein: CASSFQDKETQYF
CDR3 DNA: TGCGCCAGCAGCTTTCAGGACAAAGAGACCCAGTACTTC

J gene: TRBJ1-5
D gene: TRBD1
clone size: -
V gene: TRBV28
CDR3 protein: CASSEGQSNQPQHF
CDR3 DNA: TGTGCCAGCAGTGAGGGACAGAGCAATCAGCCCCAGCATTTT

J gene: TRBJ1-1
D gene: -
clone size: -
V gene: TRBV11-2
CDR3 protein: CASRLRGEAFF
CDR3 DNA: TGTGCCAGCAGACTCAGGGGTGAAGCTTTCTTT

J gene: TRBJ2-5
D gene: TRBD1
clone size: -
V gene: TRBV5-1
CDR3 protein: CASSMGQLQETQYF
CDR3 DNA: TGCGCCAGCAGCATGGGACAGCTCCAAGAGACCCAGTACTTC

J gene: TRBJ1-1
D gene: TRBD1
clone size: -
V gene: TRBV10-3
CDR3 protein: CAISGTGGNEAFF
CDR3 DNA: TGTGCCATCAGCGGGACAGGGGGAAATGAAGCTTTCTTT

J gene: TRBJ2-5
D gene: TRBD2
clone size: -
V gene: TRBV7-2
CDR3 protein: CASSLAASGGGETQYF
CDR3 DNA: TGTGCCAGCAGCTTAGCGGCTAGCGGGGGGGGAGAGACCCAGTACTTC

J gene: TRBJ1-5
D gene: -
clone size: -
V gene: TRBV7-2
CDR3 protein: CASSLGQNQAQHF
CDR3 DNA: TGTGCCAGCAGCTTAGGACAGAATCAAGCCCAGCATTTT

J gene: TRBJ2-7
D gene: -
clone size: -
V gene: TRBV30
CDR3 protein: CAWNRQANF
CDR3 DNA: TGTGCCTGGAATAGACAGGCGAACTTC

J gene: TRBJ1-2
D gene: -
clone size: -
V gene: TRBV4-2
CDR3 protein: CASSQARGKSYGYTF
CDR3 DNA: TGTGCCAGCAGCCAAGCTCGGGGTAAGAGCTATGGCTACACCTTC

J gene: TRBJ2-7
D gene: TRBD1
clone size: -
V gene: TRBV6-5
CDR3 protein: CASRRTGLEEQYF
CDR3 DNA: TGTGCCAGCAGGAGGACAGGGTTGGAAGAGCAGTACTTC

J gene: TRBJ1-1
D gene: -
clone size: -
V gene: TRBV5-1
CDR3 protein: CASSLGAGKAEAFF
CDR3 DNA: TGCGCCAGCAGCTTGGGGGCAGGGAAGGCTGAAGCTTTCTTT

J gene: TRBJ1-1
D gene: TRBD1
clone size: -
V gene: TRBV14
CDR3 protein: CASSQQGAKEAFF
CDR3 DNA: TGTGCCAGCAGCCAACAGGGGGCGAAGGAAGCTTTCTTT

J gene: TRBJ2-3
D gene: TRBD2
clone size: -
V gene: TRBV28
CDR3 protein: CASSLARGLAGVDTQYF
CDR3 DNA: TGTGCCAGCAGTTTGGCTCGGGGACTAGCGGGGGTAGATACGCAGTATTTT

J gene: TRBJ2-3
D gene: TRBD1
clone size: -
V gene: TRBV6-4
CDR3 protein: CASSRDRLPDTQYF
CDR3 DNA: TGTGCCAGCAGCCGGGACAGACTACCAGATACGCAGTATTTT

J gene: TRBJ2-3
D gene: -
clone size: -
V gene: TRBV5-1
CDR3 protein: CASSLGDTASTDTQYF
CDR3 DNA: TGCGCCAGCAGCTTGGGGGACACAGCTAGCACAGATACGCAGTATTTT

J gene: TRBJ2-1
D gene: -
clone size: -
V gene: TRBV7-8
CDR3 protein: CASSTGSGNEQFF
CDR3 DNA: TGTGCCAGCAGTACCGGTAGCGGCAATGAGCAGTTCTTC

J gene: TRBJ2-1
D gene: TRBD1
clone size: -
V gene: TRBV9
CDR3 protein: CASSVGGQGRNNEQFF
CDR3 DNA: TGTGCCAGCAGCGTAGGGGGACAGGGAAGAAACAATGAGCAGTTCTTC

J gene: TRBJ1-5
D gene: -
clone size: -
V gene: TRBV28
CDR3 protein: CASSPILDSYSNQPQHF
CDR3 DNA: TGTGCCAGCAGTCCTATTCTGGACAGTTATAGCAATCAGCCCCAGCATTTT

J gene: TRBJ1-5
D gene: -
clone size: -
V gene: TRBV6-6
CDR3 protein: CASSRQEQPQHF
CDR3 DNA: TGTGCCAGCAGTCGACAGGAACAGCCCCAGCATTTT

J gene: TRBJ1-3
D gene: -
clone size: -
V gene: TRBV9
CDR3 protein: CASSAGGSGNTIYF
CDR3 DNA: TGTGCCAGCAGCGCCGGGGGTTCTGGAAACACCATATATTTT

J gene: TRBJ2-5
D gene: TRBD2
clone size: -
V gene: TRBV2
CDR3 protein: CASDPGTSGGKTQYF
CDR3 DNA: TGTGCCAGCGACCCGGGGACTAGCGGGGGGAAGACCCAGTACTTC

J gene: TRBJ2-7
D gene: -
clone size: -
V gene: TRBV21-1
CDR3 protein: CARPGQNFYEQYF
CDR3 DNA: TGTGCCAGGCCGGGACAGAATTTTTACGAGCAGTACTTC

J gene: TRBJ2-5
D gene: -
clone size: -
V gene: TRBV28
CDR3 protein: CASSSLQVQETQYF
CDR3 DNA: TGTGCCAGCAGTTCACTACAAGTCCAAGAGACCCAGTACTTC

J gene: TRBJ2-3
D gene: -
clone size: -
V gene: TRBV28
CDR3 protein: CASKRQDTDTQYF
CDR3 DNA: TGTGCCAGCAAGCGACAGGACACAGATACGCAGTATTTT

J gene: TRBJ1-5
D gene: TRBD1
clone size: -
V gene: TRBV6-5
CDR3 protein: CASDLVTGDQPQHF
CDR3 DNA: TGTGCCAGCGACTTGGTTACAGGGGATCAGCCCCAGCATTTT

J gene: TRBJ1-1
D gene: TRBD1
clone size: -
V gene: TRBV29-1
CDR3 protein: CSVDRAETEAFF
CDR3 DNA: TGCAGCGTCGACAGGGCGGAGACTGAAGCTTTCTTT

J gene: TRBJ1-5
D gene: TRBD1
clone size: -
V gene: TRBV2
CDR3 protein: CASESYGTGNQPQHF
CDR3 DNA: TGTGCCAGCGAAAGTTACGGGACAGGGAATCAGCCCCAGCATTTT

J gene: TRBJ1-2
D gene: TRBD1
clone size: -
V gene: TRBV4-2
CDR3 protein: CASSQDKTGGEGYTF
CDR3 DNA: TGTGCCAGCAGCCAAGATAAAACAGGGGGTGAGGGCTACACCTTC

J gene: TRBJ2-3
D gene: -
clone size: -
V gene: TRBV7-2
CDR3 protein: CASRPTTAQYF
CDR3 DNA: TGTGCCAGCAGACCGACGACTGCGCAGTATTTT

J gene: TRBJ1-1
D gene: TRBD1
clone size: -
V gene: TRBV5-1
CDR3 protein: CASSPTGGGMNTEAFF
CDR3 DNA: TGCGCCAGCAGTCCGACAGGGGGCGGGATGAACACTGAAGCTTTCTTT

J gene: TRBJ2-5
D gene: -
clone size: once
V gene: TRBV12-3/TRBV12-4
CDR3 protein: CASKQGAETQYF
CDR3 DNA: TGTGCCAGCAAACAAGGGGCAGAGACCCAGTACTTC

J gene: TRBJ2-1
D gene: TRBD2
clone size: -
V gene: TRBV11-2
CDR3 protein: CASSTSGRALDEQFF
CDR3 DNA: TGTGCCAGCAGTACTAGCGGGAGGGCTTTGGATGAGCAGTTCTTC

J gene: TRBJ2-3
D gene: -
clone size: -
V gene: TRBV6-4
CDR3 protein: CASSDGGAPDTQYF
CDR3 DNA: TGTGCCAGCAGTGACGGGGGGGCCCCAGATACGCAGTATTTT

J gene: TRBJ2-5
D gene: -
clone size: -
V gene: TRBV27
CDR3 protein: CASSSLLAEAQYF
CDR3 DNA: TGTGCCAGCAGTTCCCTCCTTGCGGAGGCCCAGTACTTC

J gene: TRBJ1-3
D gene: -
clone size: -
V gene: TRBV3-1/TRBV3-2
CDR3 protein: CASSQAGKVSGNTIYF
CDR3 DNA: TGTGCCAGCAGCCAAGCGGGAAAAGTCTCTGGAAACACCATATATTTT

J gene: TRBJ2-7
D gene: -
clone size: -
V gene: TRBV29-1
CDR3 protein: CSVGGGAGAYEQYF
CDR3 DNA: TGCAGCGTTGGTGGGGGGGCTGGCGCCTACGAGCAGTACTTC

J gene: TRBJ2-3
D gene: TRBD1
clone size: -
V gene: TRBV27
CDR3 protein: CASNRGQGRADTQYF
CDR3 DNA: TGTGCCAGTAACCGAGGACAGGGAAGGGCAGATACGCAGTATTTT

J gene: TRBJ1-5
D gene: -
clone size: -
V gene: TRBV15
CDR3 protein: CATSRGAGAKAQPQHF
CDR3 DNA: TGTGCCACCAGCAGAGGAGCAGGGGCGAAAGCTCAGCCCCAGCATTTT

J gene: TRBJ1-2
D gene: TRBD1
clone size: few
V gene: TRBV4-2
CDR3 protein: CASSPRQGADLEGYTF
CDR3 DNA: TGTGCCAGCAGCCCCAGACAGGGGGCGGACCTTGAAGGCTACACCTTC

J gene: TRBJ2-1
D gene: TRBD2
clone size: -
V gene: TRBV18
CDR3 protein: CASSPGGERNEQFF
CDR3 DNA: TGTGCCAGCTCACCCGGGGGGGAGAGAAATGAGCAGTTCTTC

J gene: TRBJ2-2
D gene: -
clone size: -
V gene: TRBV3-1/TRBV3-2
CDR3 protein: CASSQIGGARTGELFF
CDR3 DNA: TGTGCCAGCAGCCAAATCGGTGGGGCCCGGACCGGGGAGCTGTTTTTT

J gene: TRBJ1-1
D gene: TRBD1
clone size: -
V gene: TRBV29-1
CDR3 protein: CSVTGQGMNTEAFF
CDR3 DNA: TGCAGCGTCACTGGACAGGGAATGAACACTGAAGCTTTCTTT

J gene: TRBJ2-1
D gene: TRBD2
clone size: few
V gene: TRBV19
CDR3 protein: CASSPRLAGGNEQFF
CDR3 DNA: TGTGCCAGTAGTCCCCGACTAGCGGGAGGTAATGAGCAGTTCTTC

J gene: TRBJ2-5
D gene: -
clone size: -
V gene: TRBV6-1
CDR3 protein: CASSERTKLLYQETQYF
CDR3 DNA: TGTGCCAGCAGTGAAAGGACAAAATTACTTTACCAAGAGACCCAGTACTTC

J gene: TRBJ1-2
D gene: -
clone size: -
V gene: TRBV11-2
CDR3 protein: CASSLEPPQGLGGYTF
CDR3 DNA: TGTGCCAGCAGCTTAGAGCCCCCGCAGGGGCTCGGTGGCTACACCTTC

J gene: TRBJ2-3
D gene: TRBD2
clone size: -
V gene: TRBV4-3
CDR3 protein: CASSQDRWGRETQYF
CDR3 DNA: TGCGCCAGCAGCCAAGATAGGTGGGGGAGGGAGACGCAGTATTTT

J gene: TRBJ1-1
D gene: -
clone size: -
V gene: TRBV7-3
CDR3 protein: CASSTYTGTEAFF
CDR3 DNA: TGTGCCAGCAGCACCTACACAGGCACTGAAGCTTTCTTT

J gene: TRBJ2-7
D gene: TRBD1
clone size: once
V gene: TRBV28
CDR3 protein: CASRESGGIQYEQYF
CDR3 DNA: TGTGCCAGCAGAGAATCAGGGGGAATCCAATACGAGCAGTACTTC

J gene: TRBJ2-1
D gene: TRBD2
clone size: -
V gene: TRBV9
CDR3 protein: CASSVATGIAGYNEQFF
CDR3 DNA: TGTGCCAGCAGCGTAGCTACGGGAATAGCGGGGTACAATGAGCAGTTCTTC

J gene: TRBJ1-3
D gene: TRBD1
clone size: -
V gene: TRBV6-5
CDR3 protein: CASSRDSYSGNTIYF
CDR3 DNA: TGTGCCAGCAGTCGGGACAGTTACTCTGGAAACACCATATATTTT